Each of the 17 T cell receptor beta chains below was sequenced from the same sample in a study of shared clonotypes between healthy human individuals. Data came from immunoSEQ multiplex PCR; TCRdb stores just in-frame clones and leaves some out. The data show about 770,000 clones, approximately 77% seen once. The material sequenced was memory CD4+ T cells sorted from blood. Subset indicated: CD45RA-negative fraction. Receptor source: a woman in her 30s in good health.

The rearrangement links TRBV5-1 to TRBJ2-1; possibly TRBD2 for D (5 bases). CDR1 and CDR2 (germline): SGHRS, YFSETQ. The CDR3 has 14 residues. The V and J ends lost 2 bases and 2 bases respectively, with 8 bases between them. CDR3 sequence (DNA): TGCGCCAGCAGCTTAGCACTAGCCTACAATGAGCAGTTCTTC. Translation gives CASSLALAYNEQFF.

This chain links TRBV10-3 with TRBJ1-2; D might be TRBD1 (6 bases). The CDR3 covers 13 residues. The V end lost 4 bases, the J end lost 6 bases, and 12 bases lay between the germline ends. CDR1 ENHRY and CDR2 SYGVKD come from the germline V gene. CDR3 coding DNA: TGTGCCATCAGTGCAGGGGAGCGAAATGGCTACACCTTC. The encoded protein is CAISAGERNGYTF.

The CDR3 DNA follows: TGTGCCAGCAGTTCCCCCCGAGTCTCCTACGAGCAGTACTTC. This translates into CASSSPRVSYEQYF. The V and J genes are TRBV6-5 and TRBJ2-7; D uncertain. The length of the CDR3 is 14 residues. V was pared by 4 bases and J by 0 bases, with 10 bases between. The germline gives CDR1 MNHEY, CDR2 SVGAGI.

The chain recombines TRBV28 with TRBJ1-4; D unresolved. Germline-derived CDR1 and CDR2 are MDHEN and SYDVKM. V lost 8 bases and J lost 4, with 14 bases in between. The CDR3 has 14 residues. The CDR3 DNA sequence: TGTGCCAGCTTCCGGGGAGGGTATAATGAAAAACTGTTTTTT. It codes for CASFRGGYNEKLFF.

The DNA for the CDR3 is TGTGCCAGCAGCCAGGCGGGCGGGGAAAAACTGTTTTTT. Translation: CASSQAGGEKLFF. The chain carries TRBV4-2 and TRBJ1-4; the D is unclear. V was clipped by 3 bases and J by 8 bases, with 10 bases between them. The CDR3 covers 13 residues. CDR1 is LGHNA and CDR2 is YNFKEQ in the germline V gene.

J is TRBJ1-1 and V is TRBV5-1; D not certain. The germline V gene encodes CDR1 SGHRS and CDR2 YFSETQ. The ends were cut back, 5 bases at V and 1 base at J, with 12 bases in the middle. This CDR3 contains 14 residues. The CDR3 DNA sequence: TGCGCCAGCAGTCCACGGGTGCAGAACACTGAAGCTTTCTTT. Its protein product is CASSPRVQNTEAFF.

This clone was observed once. The V and J genes are TRBV5-1 and TRBJ2-1; TRBD2 aligns across 11 bases. V shed 0 bases, J shed 3 bases, and the junction held 2 bases outside the gene matches. CDR1 and CDR2 from the germline V gene are SGHRS and YFSETQ. This CDR3 has 16 amino acids. The CDR3 DNA reads as TGCGCCAGCAGCTTGGGACTAGCGGGATACTACAATGAGCAGTTCTTC. Translating it yields CASSLGLAGYYNEQFF.

The rearrangement joins TRBV2 to TRBJ2-2; the match to TRBD1 covers 9 bases. The trim removed 6 bases at V and 4 bases at J, leaving 6 bases unmatched. CDR1 SNHLY and CDR2 FYNNEI come from the germline V gene. This CDR3 region has 15 residues. The DNA of the CDR3 is TGTGCCAGCAGGAGGGACAGGGCGGTCACCGGGGAGCTGTTTTTT. It codes for CASRRDRAVTGELFF.

The chain recombines TRBV13 with TRBJ2-1, with 12 bases matching TRBD2. Germline CDR1 is PRHDT and CDR2 is FYEKMQ (reference sequence). Trimming cost V 3 bases and J 4 bases; bases outside gene matches: 4. The CDR3 sequence is 16 residues long. CDR3 protein: CASSFPGLAGYNEQFF. The DNA of the CDR3 is TGTGCCAGCAGCTTTCCCGGACTAGCGGGGTACAATGAGCAGTTCTTC.

This clone occurred many times. J is TRBJ1-3 and V is TRBV7-9; D possibly corresponds to TRBD1 (5 bases). Germline loops: CDR1 SEHNR, CDR2 FQNEAQ (reference sequence). The CDR3 is 14 residues long. Deletions cut 1 base from V and 2 bases from J, with 6 bases between. CDR3: CASSLGQPGNTIYF. In DNA form, the CDR3 reads TGTGCCAGCAGCTTAGGACAGCCTGGAAACACCATATATTTT.

The rearrangement joins TRBV19 to TRBJ2-7; 10 bases align to TRBD2. With V trimmed by 3 bases and J by 3 bases, 2 bases remained unmatched. CDR3 length equals 14 residues. Germline assignment: CDR1 LNHDA and CDR2 SQIVND (reference sequence). CDR3 region: CASSIKREGYEQYF. CDR3 DNA sequence: TGTGCCAGTAGTATCAAGCGGGAGGGCTACGAGCAGTACTTC. The full variable domain, completed using reference TRBV19 and TRBJ2-7, is DGGITQSPKYLFRKEGQNVTLSCEQNLNHDAMYWYRQDPGQGLRLIYYSQIVNDFQKGDIAEGYSVSREKKESFPLTVTSAQKNPTAFYLCASSIKREGYEQYFGPGTRLTVT.

Details on this clone: Other DNA sequences in the same sample also yield this CDR3. The chain recombines TRBV6-5 with TRBJ2-7, with TRBD1 identical over 9 bases. The trim removed 5 bases at V and 3 bases at J, leaving 2 bases unmatched. Germline V gene sequence: CDR1 MNHEY, CDR2 SVGAGI. The CDR3 is made up of 13 amino acids. The CDR3 sequence is CASSPTGGYEQYF. CDR3 coding DNA: TGTGCCAGCAGTCCGACAGGGGGCTACGAGCAGTACTTC.

The rearrangement links TRBV5-1 to TRBJ2-2; D is undetermined. CDR1 is SGHRS and CDR2 is YFSETQ in the germline V gene. The CDR3 covers 13 residues. The V gene lost 1 base and the J gene lost 5 bases, with 6 bases spanning the gap. The CDR3 nucleotides are TGCGCCAGCAGCTTGTCTCTTACCGGGGAGCTGTTTTTT. It encodes CASSLSLTGELFF. Full variable domain (missing parts from reference TRBV5-1 and TRBJ2-2): KAGVTQTPRYLIKTRGQQVTLSCSPISGHRSVSWYQQTPGQGLQFLFEYFSETQRNKGNFPGRFSGRQFSNSRSEMNVSTLELGDSALYLCASSLSLTGELFFGEGSRLTVL.

The J gene is TRBJ2-3, the V gene TRBV5-1, with 9 nucleotides matching TRBD1. CDR3 length: 13 amino acids. Germline CDR1 SGHRS, CDR2 YFSETQ. V was pared by 4 bases and J by 5 bases, with 2 bases of the junction left unmatched. CDR3 sequence reads: CASSRTGVDTQYF. CDR3 sequence (DNA): TGCGCCAGCAGCCGGACAGGGGTAGATACGCAGTATTTT.

This chain links TRBV4-1 with TRBJ2-7; 7 nucleotides line up with TRBD1. Germline loops: CDR1 MGHRA, CDR2 YSYEKL. After removal of 3 bases from V and 2 bases from J, the junction contained 10 bases not matched to a gene. CDR3 length: 16 amino acids. DNA for the CDR3: TGCGCCAGCAGCCATTCCACTCGGACAGGAACCTACGAGCAGTACTTC. Its protein is CASSHSTRTGTYEQYF.

The V and J genes are TRBV1 and TRBJ2-1; the table assigns TRBD2, which was not confirmed against the DNA. TRBV1 is marked as a pseudogene. This CDR3 has 16 amino acids. CDR3 bases: TGCACCAGCAGCCTACGACTCAGTGCGGGAGAGAATGAGCAGTTCTTC. Translated: CTSSLRLSAGENEQFF.

Concerning this clone: One end of the junction fails to match germline, which may point to a read error. J is TRBJ1-1 and V is TRBV7-2; D gene ambiguous. The CDR3 covers 12 residues. Germline values: CDR1 SGHTA, CDR2 FQGNSA. The CDR3 bases are TGTGCCAGCAGCTACGCGGGCTTTGAAGCCTTCTTT. It specifies CASSYAGFEAFF.